These 28 T cell receptor beta chains originate from one sample sequenced in a study of patients and donors after allogeneic stem cell transplantation. TCRdb redid the calling of the RT-PCR reads with MiXCR, one entry per CDR3 protein. The sample yields around 90,000 distinct CDR3 sequences, around 48% seen once. Sequencing used blood, either unsorted or a sorted T cell fraction (not recorded which). Receptors originate from a human donor who was either an allogeneic HSCT recipient or a stem cell or donor lymphocyte infusion donor (not recorded which). It is not recorded whose cells these are; they may come from a transplant donor.

CDR3 in amino acids: CASSPGEGRQPQHF. The CDR3 DNA follows: TGTGCCAGCAGCCCCGGAGAGGGCCGACAGCCCCAGCATTTT. This chain joins TRBV21-1 and TRBJ1-5. TRBV21-1 corresponds to a pseudogene. The CDR3 spans 14 residues.

The CDR3, as DNA: TGTGCCACCAGCAGAGATAGGGCTCACTATGGCTACACCTTC. Translating gives CATSRDRAHYGYTF. The chain uses TRBV15 and TRBJ1-2; no firm D call. This CDR3 spans 14 amino acids. The germline gives CDR1 LNHNV, CDR2 YYDKDF (reference sequence). Trimming left V 0 bases short and J 3 bases short, with 8 bases between. Complete variable domain (other parts from reference TRBV15 and TRBJ1-2): DAMVIQNPRYQVTQFGKPVTLSCSQTLNHNVMYWYQQKSSQAPKLLFHYYDKDFNNEADTPDNFQSRRPNTSFCFLDIRSPGLGDTAMYLCATSRDRAHYGYTFGSGTRLTVV.

This sequence joins TRBV5-6 and TRBJ1-5, with a tentative D call TRBD1 (5 bases). There are 15 residues in the CDR3. The germline V gene encodes CDR1 SGHDT and CDR2 YYEEEE. V shed 0 bases and J shed 3 bases, with 10 bases lying between them. This CDR3 is CASSLAVDNNQPQHF. CDR3 nucleotides: TGTGCCAGCAGCTTGGCAGTGGACAACAATCAGCCCCAGCATTTT.

CDR3 region: CASSWDPSSTDTQYF. As DNA, the CDR3 is TGTGCCAGCTCCTGGGACCCCTCTAGCACAGATACGCAGTATTTT. The V and J genes are TRBV6-5 and TRBJ2-3; perhaps D is TRBD1 or TRBD2 (5 bases each). V was trimmed by 8 bases and J by 0 bases, leaving 15 bases between them. Germline CDR1 and CDR2: MNHEY and SVGAGI. There are 15 residues in the CDR3.

The J gene is TRBJ1-1, the V gene TRBV6-5, with D tentatively TRBD1 (5 bases). Trimming took 2 bases from V and 5 from J, leaving 12 bases between them. The CDR3 length is 14 residues. Germline values: CDR1 MNHEY, CDR2 SVGAGI. The CDR3 DNA sequence: TGTGCCAGCAGTTACGGGGGAGCCCGAACTGAAGCTTTCTTT. Its translation is CASSYGGARTEAFF.

This clonotype was observed a few times. The chain couples TRBV7-3 to TRBJ2-1; 10 bases fit TRBD2. V shed 7 bases and J 4 bases; nucleotides not matched to a gene: 10. CDR1 SGHTA and CDR2 FQGTGA come from the germline V gene. This CDR3 has 16 amino acids. The CDR3 sequence is CASNLPSGSGYNEQFF. CDR3 DNA sequence: TGTGCCAGCAACCTCCCTAGCGGGAGTGGGTACAATGAGCAGTTCTTC.

In its sample, this clonotype was seen a few times. The V call is TRBV6-5, the J call TRBJ1-2, with TRBD1 identical over 12 bases. After removal of 4 bases from V and 4 bases from J, the junction contained 4 bases not matched to a gene. The CDR3 length is 15 residues. CDR1 MNHEY and CDR2 SVGAGI come from the germline V gene. In DNA, the CDR3 is TGTGCCAGCAGTTCCGGGACAGGGGGCTTCTATGGCTACACCTTC. It encodes CASSSGTGGFYGYTF.

The chain uses TRBV6-1 and TRBJ1-1; 7 nucleotides align to TRBD1. This CDR3 is built from 13 residues. J gave up 2 bases and V 8 bases, and 5 bases lay outside the gene matches. Germline CDR1 and CDR2: MNHNS and SASEGT. The CDR3 sequence: CASLQGTNTEAFF. The CDR3, as DNA: TGTGCCAGCCTACAGGGGACTAACACTGAAGCTTTCTTT.

The chain combines TRBV29-1 with TRBJ1-3; weak D call: TRBD1 (5 bases). CDR1 is SQVTM, CDR2 ANQGSEA, per germline. Deletions cut 4 bases from V and 0 bases from J, with 13 bases between. The CDR3 totals 15 residues. The CDR3 reads CSVGSGHYSGNTIYF. The CDR3 DNA sequence: TGCAGCGTTGGTTCCGGACATTACTCTGGAAACACCATATATTTT.

The genes are TRBV15 and TRBJ1-1; 8 positions agree with TRBD1. CDR1 and CDR2 from the germline V gene are LNHNV and YYDKDF (reference sequence). The CDR3 extends over 15 amino acids. V lost 6 bases and J lost 1; bases outside the gene matches: 7. The CDR3 region is CATRGGQVTNTEAFF. The CDR3 nucleotides read TGTGCCACCAGAGGGGGACAGGTTACGAACACTGAAGCTTTCTTT.

The chain carries TRBV7-2 and TRBJ1-2; D perhaps matches TRBD1 (5 bases). This CDR3 region has 13 residues. The V end was cut by 3 bases, the J end by 7 bases, with 12 bases between. Per germline, CDR1 SGHTA and CDR2 FQGNSA. The CDR3 DNA follows: TGTGCCAGCAGCTTGGCGGGACGATCTGGCTACACCTTC. Encoded protein: CASSLAGRSGYTF.

The chain is built from TRBV4-3 and TRBJ2-7; 9 positions match TRBD1. The germline CDR1 and CDR2 sequences are LGHNA and YSLEER. The length of the CDR3 is 14 residues. Unmatched junction bases numbered 4, after V lost 3 bases and J lost 4 bases. This chain's CDR3 is CASSQGQGVYEQYF. As DNA, the CDR3 is TGCGCCAGCAGCCAGGGACAGGGCGTGTACGAGCAGTACTTC.

The CDR3 DNA reads TGTGCCAGCAGCCTTCGACAGGACTGGACCTACGAGCAGTACTTC. Residues: CASSLRQDWTYEQYF. This sequence joins TRBV21-1 and TRBJ2-7; the table's D call, TRBD1, was not checked against the DNA. TRBV21-1 is a listed pseudogene. The CDR3 contains 15 residues.

The CDR3 bases are TGCAGTGCTAGAGATAATGGCGGGAGAGCGGACGAGCAGTACTTC. Protein product: CSARDNGGRADEQYF. The chain uses TRBV20-1 and TRBJ2-7; 7 nucleotides align to TRBD2. This CDR3 region has 15 residues. CDR1 is DFQATT, CDR2 SNEGSKA, per germline (reference sequence). V was clipped by 0 bases and J by 5 bases; unmatched bases: 10.

The table lists this clonotype with a few counts. The genes are TRBV4-3 and TRBJ1-1; no clear D gene. V was trimmed by 6 bases and J by 2 bases, leaving 7 bases between them. The germline CDR1 and CDR2 sequences are LGHNA and YSLEER. This CDR3 region has 12 residues. As DNA, the CDR3 is TGCGCCAGCAGAAACTACAACACTGAAGCTTTCTTT. Translating it yields CASRNYNTEAFF.

The chain links TRBV12-3 or TRBV12-4 to TRBJ1-1; D ambiguous. This CDR3 region has 14 residues. V lost 3 bases and J lost 1, with 9 bases in between. DNA of the CDR3: TGTGCCAGCAGTTTGTTCGGTCCGAACACTGAAGCTTTCTTT. This sequence encodes CASSLFGPNTEAFF.

The rearrangement links TRBV15 to TRBJ1-5; D gene unclear. Trimming cost V 1 base and J 6 bases, with 4 bases left between them. CDR3 length: 12 amino acids. CDR1 LNHNV and CDR2 YYDKDF come from the germline V gene (reference sequence). DNA for the CDR3: TGTGCCACCAGCAGAGGGTTTCAGCCCCAGCATTTT. Translating gives CATSRGFQPQHF.

The chain is built from TRBV20-1 and TRBJ1-5; possibly TRBD1 for D (5 bases). CDR3 length: 13 residues. Trimming removed 4 bases at V and 4 bases at J, with 11 bases between. Germline CDR1 and CDR2: DFQATT and SNEGSKA (reference sequence). The CDR3 nucleotides are TGCAGTGCTACCGGGGACGATAATCAGCCCCAGCATTTT. This translates into CSATGDDNQPQHF.

The V and J genes are TRBV4-3 and TRBJ1-2; 7 nucleotides agree with TRBD1. Per the germline V gene, CDR1 is LGHNA and CDR2 is YSLEER. The CDR3 length is 14 residues. The ends lost 3 bases at V and 6 bases at J; junction bases unmatched: 7. The CDR3 reads CASSHPGQLDGYTF. CDR3 DNA: TGCGCCAGCAGCCACCCGGGACAGTTGGATGGCTACACCTTC.

In its sample, this clonotype was seen a few times. The chain combines TRBV12-3 or TRBV12-4 with TRBJ1-5; 7 nucleotides line up with TRBD1. There are 13 residues in the CDR3. The V gene end was trimmed by 8 bases and the J gene end by 9 bases; junction bases not matched to a gene: 10. The CDR3 DNA sequence: TGTGCCAGCCAAAACAGGGGTGGACGGCCCCAGCATTTT. Amino acid sequence: CASQNRGGRPQHF.

The CDR3 sequence: CASSLNAGTNTGELFF. The CDR3 DNA reads as TGTGCCAGCAGCCTTAACGCCGGGACGAACACCGGGGAGCTGTTTTTT. The chain carries TRBV6-6 and TRBJ2-2, with a possible D match to TRBD2 (5 bases). In germline, CDR1 is MNHNY, CDR2 SVGAGI (reference sequence). The CDR3 is 16 residues long. V shed 6 bases and J shed 0 bases, with 14 bases lying between them.

This clonotype was counted only a few times. The rearrangement joins TRBV9 to TRBJ1-1, with D unresolved. Trimming shortened V by 0 bases and J by 5 bases, and 11 bases separated the two germline ends. The CDR3 is made up of 14 amino acids. The germline CDR1 and CDR2 sequences are SGDLS and YYNGEE. Written as DNA, the CDR3 is TGTGCCAGCAGCGTAGCGTTGGGCAGGACTGAAGCTTTCTTT. It translates to CASSVALGRTEAFF.

The chain uses TRBV6-5 and TRBJ2-7, with D unresolved. CDR3 length: 14 residues. The V end lost 0 bases, the J end lost 1 base, and 7 bases lay between the germline ends. CDR1 and CDR2 from the germline V gene are MNHEY and SVGAGI. The DNA of the CDR3 is TGTGCCAGCAGTTACTCGGCAGTTTCCTACGAGCAGTACTTC. Protein: CASSYSAVSYEQYF.

V usage is TRBV20-1 and J usage is TRBJ2-3; D unresolved. Trimming took off 2 bases at V and 3 bases at J, with 12 bases between the two ends. The CDR3 sequence is 14 residues long. From germline, CDR1 is DFQATT and CDR2 SNEGSKA (reference sequence). Written as DNA, the CDR3 is TGCAGTGCTAGACGCATTGAAATTACAGATACGCAGTATTTT. Protein product: CSARRIEITDTQYF.

The table lists this clonotype with a few counts. The V gene is TRBV4-1, the J gene TRBJ1-4; TRBD1 agrees at 11 bases. Trimming at V came to 2 bases and at J to 7 bases, leaving 9 bases not matched to a gene. From germline, CDR1 is MGHRA and CDR2 YSYEKL. The CDR3 runs 17 residues. The CDR3 region has the DNA TGCGCCAGCAGCCAATCTCAAGGACAGGGGGCTGGTGAAAAACTGTTTTTT. It encodes CASSQSQGQGAGEKLFF.

This clonotype appeared a few times. The gene calls are TRBV28 and TRBJ1-1; 9 positions agree with TRBD1. From germline, CDR1 is MDHEN and CDR2 SYDVKM. Trimming cost V 5 bases and J 7 bases; bases outside gene matches: 8. The CDR3 consists of 14 residues. CDR3: CASSRPDRGIEAFF. In DNA form, the CDR3 reads TGTGCCAGCAGTCGGCCGGACAGGGGAATTGAAGCTTTCTTT.

This clonotype was recorded a few times. V and J are TRBV27 and TRBJ2-7; TRBD2 aligns across 13 bases. Germline lookup yields CDR1 MNHEY and CDR2 SMNVEV (reference sequence). Unmatched junction bases numbered 9, after V lost 0 bases and J lost 7 bases. CDR3 length: 17 amino acids. CDR3 amino acids: CASSLSFPGTSGIEQYF. The DNA for the CDR3 is TGTGCCAGCAGTTTATCGTTTCCCGGGACTAGCGGGATTGAGCAGTACTTC.

This chain links TRBV6-5 with TRBJ2-3, with D unclear. CDR3 length: 14 residues. Germline CDR1 is MNHEY and CDR2 is SVGAGI. V shed 3 bases and J shed 1 base, with 8 bases lying between them. CDR3 bases: TGTGCCAGCAGTTATAGCCTCGGCACAGATACGCAGTATTTT. Amino acid sequence: CASSYSLGTDTQYF.